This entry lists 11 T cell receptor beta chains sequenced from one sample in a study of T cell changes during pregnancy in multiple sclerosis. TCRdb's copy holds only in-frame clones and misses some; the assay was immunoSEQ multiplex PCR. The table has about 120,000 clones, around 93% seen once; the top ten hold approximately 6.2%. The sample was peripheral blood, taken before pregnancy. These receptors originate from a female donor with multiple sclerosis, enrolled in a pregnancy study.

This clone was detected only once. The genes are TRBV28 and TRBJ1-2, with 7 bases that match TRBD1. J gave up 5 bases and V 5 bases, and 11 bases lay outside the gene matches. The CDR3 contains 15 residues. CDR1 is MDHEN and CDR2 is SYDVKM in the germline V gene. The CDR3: CASSAPGQVYYGYTF. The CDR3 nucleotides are TGTGCCAGCAGTGCCCCCGGACAGGTCTATTATGGCTACACCTTC.

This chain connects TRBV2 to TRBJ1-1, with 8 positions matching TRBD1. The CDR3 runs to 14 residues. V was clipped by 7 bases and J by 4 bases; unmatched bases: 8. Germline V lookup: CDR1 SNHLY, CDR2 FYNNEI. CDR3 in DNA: TGTGCCAGCAAGGGGGACAGGTCGACCACTGAAGCTTTCTTT. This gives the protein CASKGDRSTTEAFF.

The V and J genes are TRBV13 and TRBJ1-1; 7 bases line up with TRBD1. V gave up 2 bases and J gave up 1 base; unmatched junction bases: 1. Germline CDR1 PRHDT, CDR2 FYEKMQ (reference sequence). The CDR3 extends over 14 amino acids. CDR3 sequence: CASSLTGENTEAFF. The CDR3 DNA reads TGTGCCAGCAGCTTAACAGGGGAGAACACTGAAGCTTTCTTT.

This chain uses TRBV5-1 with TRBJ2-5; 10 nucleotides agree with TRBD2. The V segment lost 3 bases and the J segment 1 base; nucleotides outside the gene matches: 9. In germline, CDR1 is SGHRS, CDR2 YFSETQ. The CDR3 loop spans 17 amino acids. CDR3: CASSSTASGSPQETQYF. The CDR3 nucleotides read TGCGCCAGCAGCTCCACCGCTAGCGGGAGCCCCCAAGAGACCCAGTACTTC.

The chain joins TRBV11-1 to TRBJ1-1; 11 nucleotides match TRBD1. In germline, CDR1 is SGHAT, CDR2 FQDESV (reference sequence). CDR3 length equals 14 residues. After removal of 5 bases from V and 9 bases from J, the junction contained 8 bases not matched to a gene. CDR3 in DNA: TGTGCCAGCAGCACAAACCGGGACAGGGGGAAAGCTTTCTTT. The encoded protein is CASSTNRDRGKAFF.

For the CDR3, the DNA is TGTGCCAGCGCCGCTGGGACAGGAAAAAACATTCAGTACTTC. Its translation: CASAAGTGKNIQYF. The rearrangement links TRBV19 to TRBJ2-4, with 8 bases aligning to TRBD1. The ends lost 9 bases at V and 4 bases at J; junction bases unmatched: 8. The CDR3 covers 14 residues. Germline CDR1 reads LNHDA; CDR2 reads SQIVND (reference sequence).

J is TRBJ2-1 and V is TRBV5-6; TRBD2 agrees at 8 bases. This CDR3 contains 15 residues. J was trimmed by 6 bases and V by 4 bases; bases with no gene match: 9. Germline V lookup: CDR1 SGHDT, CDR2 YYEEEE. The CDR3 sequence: CASSPGLARGNEQFF. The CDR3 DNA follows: TGTGCCAGCAGCCCCGGACTAGCCCGTGGCAATGAGCAGTTCTTC.

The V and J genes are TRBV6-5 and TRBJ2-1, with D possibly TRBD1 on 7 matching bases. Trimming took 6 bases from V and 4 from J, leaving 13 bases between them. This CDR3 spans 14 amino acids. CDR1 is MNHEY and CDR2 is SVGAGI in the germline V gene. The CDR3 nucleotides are TGTGCCAGCAGAGGAGGGGGCGCATACAATGAGCAGTTCTTC. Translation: CASRGGGAYNEQFF.

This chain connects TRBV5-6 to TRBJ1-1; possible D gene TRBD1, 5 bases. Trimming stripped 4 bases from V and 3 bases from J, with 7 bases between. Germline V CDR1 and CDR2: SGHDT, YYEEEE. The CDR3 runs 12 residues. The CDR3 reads CASSAGYTEAFF. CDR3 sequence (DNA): TGTGCCAGCAGCGCAGGGTACACTGAAGCTTTCTTT.

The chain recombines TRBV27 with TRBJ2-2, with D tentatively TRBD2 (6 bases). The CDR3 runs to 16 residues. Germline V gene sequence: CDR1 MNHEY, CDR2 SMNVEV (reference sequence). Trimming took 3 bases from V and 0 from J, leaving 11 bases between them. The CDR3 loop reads CASSFIAAANTGELFF. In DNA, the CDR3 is TGTGCCAGCAGTTTTATAGCGGCTGCGAACACCGGGGAGCTGTTTTTT.

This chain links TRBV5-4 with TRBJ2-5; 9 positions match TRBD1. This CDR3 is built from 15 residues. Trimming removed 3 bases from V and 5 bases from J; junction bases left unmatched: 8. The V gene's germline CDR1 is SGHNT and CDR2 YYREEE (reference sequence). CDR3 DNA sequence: TGTGCCAGCAGCTGGACGGGACAGGGTTTGGAGACCCAGTACTTC. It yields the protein CASSWTGQGLETQYF.